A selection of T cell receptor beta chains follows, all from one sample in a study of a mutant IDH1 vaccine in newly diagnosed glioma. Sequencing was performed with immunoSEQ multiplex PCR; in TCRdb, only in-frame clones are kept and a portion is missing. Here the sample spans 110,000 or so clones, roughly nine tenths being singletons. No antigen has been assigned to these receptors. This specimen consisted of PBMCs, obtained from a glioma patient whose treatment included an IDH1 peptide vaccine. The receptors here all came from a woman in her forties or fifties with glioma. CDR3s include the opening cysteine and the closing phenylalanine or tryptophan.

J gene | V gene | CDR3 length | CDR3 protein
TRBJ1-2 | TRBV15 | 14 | CATSRGQAGYGYTF
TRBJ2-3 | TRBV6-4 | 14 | CASSVSGAADTQYF
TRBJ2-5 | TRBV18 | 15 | CASSPISGTGETQYF
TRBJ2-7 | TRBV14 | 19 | CASSQERPWPGQGRYEQYF
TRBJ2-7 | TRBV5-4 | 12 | CASSVDSYEQYF
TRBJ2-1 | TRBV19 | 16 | CASSPGLANYYNEQFF
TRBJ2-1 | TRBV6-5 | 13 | CASGRGMANEQFF
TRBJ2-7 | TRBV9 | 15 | CASSVEGRGPYEQYF
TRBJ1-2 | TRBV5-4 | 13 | CASSLQGVNGYTF
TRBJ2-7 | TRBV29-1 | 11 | CSVLGQGKQYF
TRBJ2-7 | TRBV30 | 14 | CAWRGTGGYHEQYF
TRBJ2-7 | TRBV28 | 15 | CASRRTGGYPYEQYF
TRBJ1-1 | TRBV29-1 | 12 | CSVYQGGGGAFF
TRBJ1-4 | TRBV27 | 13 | CASSPWTDEKLFF
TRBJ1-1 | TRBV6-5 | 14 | CASRRDGGNTEAFF
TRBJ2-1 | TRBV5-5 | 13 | CASIPLVMDRQFF
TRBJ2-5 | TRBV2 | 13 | CASSRDSEETQYF
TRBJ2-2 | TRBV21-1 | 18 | CASSKGVQGYANTGELFF
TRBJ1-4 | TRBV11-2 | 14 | CASTLVGRDEKLFF
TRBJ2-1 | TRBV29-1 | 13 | CSVEPSGSNEQFF
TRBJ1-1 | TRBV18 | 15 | CASSPRQGDDTEAFF
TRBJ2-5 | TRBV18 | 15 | CASSPMGTFQETQYF
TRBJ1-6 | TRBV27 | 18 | CASSLEPPMSSYNSPLHF
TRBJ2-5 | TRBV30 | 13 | CAWRYRGQETQYF
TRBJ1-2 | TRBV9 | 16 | CASSVDRTGENYGYTF
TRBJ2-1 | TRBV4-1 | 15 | CASSPGLAKYNEQFF
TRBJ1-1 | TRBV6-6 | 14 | CASSYTIMNTEAFF
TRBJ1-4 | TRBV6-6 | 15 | CASSYLQGGVEKLFF
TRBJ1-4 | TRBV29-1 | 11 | CSVEMNEKLFF
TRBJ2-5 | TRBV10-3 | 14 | CAISDGQGQETQYF
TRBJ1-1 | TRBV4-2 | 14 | CASSQATGGTEAFF
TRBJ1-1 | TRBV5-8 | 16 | CASSWAGGSLNTEAFF
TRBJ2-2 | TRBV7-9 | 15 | CASSLGTGGIGELFF
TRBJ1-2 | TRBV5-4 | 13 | CASSLQGAGGYTF
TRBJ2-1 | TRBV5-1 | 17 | CASNNRQGLNTYNEQFF
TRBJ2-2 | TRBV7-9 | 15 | CASSRGERATGELFF
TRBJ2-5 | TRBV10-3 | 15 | CAIRGAALEQETQYF
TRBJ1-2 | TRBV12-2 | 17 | CASRYRAPPLPLYGYTF
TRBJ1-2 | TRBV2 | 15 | CASILDTGGLGGYTF
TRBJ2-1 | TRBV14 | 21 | CASSQGVGLAGPYSSYNEQFF